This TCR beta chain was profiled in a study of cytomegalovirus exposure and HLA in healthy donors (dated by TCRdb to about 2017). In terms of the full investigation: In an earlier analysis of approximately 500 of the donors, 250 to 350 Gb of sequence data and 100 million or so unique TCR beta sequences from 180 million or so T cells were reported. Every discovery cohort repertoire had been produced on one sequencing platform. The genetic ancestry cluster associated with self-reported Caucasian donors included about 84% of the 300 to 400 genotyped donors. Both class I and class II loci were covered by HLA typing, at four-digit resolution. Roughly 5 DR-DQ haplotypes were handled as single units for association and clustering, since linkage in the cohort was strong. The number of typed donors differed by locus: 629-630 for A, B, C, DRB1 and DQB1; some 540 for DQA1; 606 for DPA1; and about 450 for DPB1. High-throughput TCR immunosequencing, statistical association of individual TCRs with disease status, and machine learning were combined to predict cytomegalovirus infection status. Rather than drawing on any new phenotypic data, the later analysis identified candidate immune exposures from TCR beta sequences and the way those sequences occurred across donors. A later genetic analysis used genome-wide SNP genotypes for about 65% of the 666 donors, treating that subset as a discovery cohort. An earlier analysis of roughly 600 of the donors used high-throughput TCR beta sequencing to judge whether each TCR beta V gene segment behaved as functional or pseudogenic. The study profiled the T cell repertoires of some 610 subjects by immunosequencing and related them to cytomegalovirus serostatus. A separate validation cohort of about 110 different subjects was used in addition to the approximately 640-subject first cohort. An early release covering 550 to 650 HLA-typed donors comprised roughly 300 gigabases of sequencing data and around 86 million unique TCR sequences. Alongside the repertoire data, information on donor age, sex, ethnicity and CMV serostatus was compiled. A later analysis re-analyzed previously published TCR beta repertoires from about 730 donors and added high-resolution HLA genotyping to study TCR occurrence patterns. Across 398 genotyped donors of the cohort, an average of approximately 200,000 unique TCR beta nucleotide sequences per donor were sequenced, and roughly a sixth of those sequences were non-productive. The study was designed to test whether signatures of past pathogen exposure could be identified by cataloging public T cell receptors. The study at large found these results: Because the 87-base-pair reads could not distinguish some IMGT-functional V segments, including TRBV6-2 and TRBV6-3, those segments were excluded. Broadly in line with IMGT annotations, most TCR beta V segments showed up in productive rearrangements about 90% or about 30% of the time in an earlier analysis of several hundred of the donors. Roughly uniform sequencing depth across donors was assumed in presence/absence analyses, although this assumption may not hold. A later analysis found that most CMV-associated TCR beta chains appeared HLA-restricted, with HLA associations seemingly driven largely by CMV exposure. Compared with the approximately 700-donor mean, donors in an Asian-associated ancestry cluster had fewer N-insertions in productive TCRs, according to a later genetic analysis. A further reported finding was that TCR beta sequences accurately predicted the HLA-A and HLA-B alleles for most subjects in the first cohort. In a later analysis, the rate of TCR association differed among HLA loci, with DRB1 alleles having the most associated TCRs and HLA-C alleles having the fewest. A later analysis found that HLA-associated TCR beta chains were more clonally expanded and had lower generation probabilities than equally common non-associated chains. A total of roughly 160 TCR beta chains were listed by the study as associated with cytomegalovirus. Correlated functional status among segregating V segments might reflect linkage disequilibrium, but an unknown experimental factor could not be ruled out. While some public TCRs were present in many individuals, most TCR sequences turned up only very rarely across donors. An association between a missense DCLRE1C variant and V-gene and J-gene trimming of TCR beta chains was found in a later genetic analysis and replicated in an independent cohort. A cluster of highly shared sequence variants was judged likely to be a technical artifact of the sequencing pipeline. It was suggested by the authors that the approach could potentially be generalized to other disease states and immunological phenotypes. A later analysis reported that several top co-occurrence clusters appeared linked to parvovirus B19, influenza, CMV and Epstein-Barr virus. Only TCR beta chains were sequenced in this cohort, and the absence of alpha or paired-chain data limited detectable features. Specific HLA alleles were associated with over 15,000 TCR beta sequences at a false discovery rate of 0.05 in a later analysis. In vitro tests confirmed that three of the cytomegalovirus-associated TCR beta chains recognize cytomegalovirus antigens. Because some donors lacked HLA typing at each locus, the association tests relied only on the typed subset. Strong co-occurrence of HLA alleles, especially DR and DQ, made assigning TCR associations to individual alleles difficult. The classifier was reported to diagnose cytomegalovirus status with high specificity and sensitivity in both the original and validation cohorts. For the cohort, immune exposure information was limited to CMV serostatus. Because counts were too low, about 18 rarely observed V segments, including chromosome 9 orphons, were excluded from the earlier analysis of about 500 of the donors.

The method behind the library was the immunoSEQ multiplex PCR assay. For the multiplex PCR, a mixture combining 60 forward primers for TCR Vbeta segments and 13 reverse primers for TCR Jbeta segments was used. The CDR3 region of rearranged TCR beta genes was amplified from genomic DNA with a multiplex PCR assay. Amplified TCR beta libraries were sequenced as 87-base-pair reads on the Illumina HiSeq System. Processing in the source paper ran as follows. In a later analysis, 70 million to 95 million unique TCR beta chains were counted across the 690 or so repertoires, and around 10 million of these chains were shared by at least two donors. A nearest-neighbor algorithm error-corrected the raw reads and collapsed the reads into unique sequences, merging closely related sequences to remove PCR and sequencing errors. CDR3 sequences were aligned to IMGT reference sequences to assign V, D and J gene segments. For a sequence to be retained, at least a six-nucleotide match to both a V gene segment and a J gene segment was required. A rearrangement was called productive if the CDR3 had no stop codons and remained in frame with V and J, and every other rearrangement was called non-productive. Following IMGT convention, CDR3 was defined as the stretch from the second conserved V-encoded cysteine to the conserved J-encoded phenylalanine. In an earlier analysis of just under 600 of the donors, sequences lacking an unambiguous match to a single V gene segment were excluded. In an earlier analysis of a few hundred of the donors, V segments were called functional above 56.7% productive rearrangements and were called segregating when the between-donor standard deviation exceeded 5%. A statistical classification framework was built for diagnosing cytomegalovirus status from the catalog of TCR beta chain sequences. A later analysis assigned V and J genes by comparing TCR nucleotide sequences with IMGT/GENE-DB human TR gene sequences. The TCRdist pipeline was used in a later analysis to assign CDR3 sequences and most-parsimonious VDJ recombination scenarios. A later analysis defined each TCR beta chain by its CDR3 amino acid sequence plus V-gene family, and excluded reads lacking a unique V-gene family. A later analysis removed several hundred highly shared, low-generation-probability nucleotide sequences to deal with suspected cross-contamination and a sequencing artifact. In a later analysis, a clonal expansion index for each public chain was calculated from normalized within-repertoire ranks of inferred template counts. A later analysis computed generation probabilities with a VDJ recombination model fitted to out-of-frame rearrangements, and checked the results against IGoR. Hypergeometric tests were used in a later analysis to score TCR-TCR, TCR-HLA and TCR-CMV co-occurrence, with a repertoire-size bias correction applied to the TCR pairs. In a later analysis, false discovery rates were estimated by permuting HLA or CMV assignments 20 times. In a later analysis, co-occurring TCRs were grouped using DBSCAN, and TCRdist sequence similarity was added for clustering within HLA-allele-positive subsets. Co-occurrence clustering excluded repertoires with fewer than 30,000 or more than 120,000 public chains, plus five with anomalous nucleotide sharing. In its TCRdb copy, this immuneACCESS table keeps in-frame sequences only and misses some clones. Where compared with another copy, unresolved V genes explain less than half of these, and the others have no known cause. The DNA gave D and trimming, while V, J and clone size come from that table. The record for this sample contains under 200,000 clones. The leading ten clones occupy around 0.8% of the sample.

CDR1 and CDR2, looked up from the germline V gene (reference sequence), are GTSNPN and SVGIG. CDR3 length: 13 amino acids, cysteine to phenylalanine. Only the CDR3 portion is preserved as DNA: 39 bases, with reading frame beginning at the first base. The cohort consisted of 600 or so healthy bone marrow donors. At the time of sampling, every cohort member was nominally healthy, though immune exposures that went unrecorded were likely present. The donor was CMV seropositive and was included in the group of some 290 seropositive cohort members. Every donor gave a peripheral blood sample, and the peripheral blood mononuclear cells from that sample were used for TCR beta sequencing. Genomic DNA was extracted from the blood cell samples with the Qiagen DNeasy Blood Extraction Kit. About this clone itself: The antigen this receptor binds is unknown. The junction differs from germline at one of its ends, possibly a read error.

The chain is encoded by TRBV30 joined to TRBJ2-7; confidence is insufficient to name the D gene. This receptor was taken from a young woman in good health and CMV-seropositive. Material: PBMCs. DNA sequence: TGTCCCTGGAGACCAGGATCTACCTACGAGCAGTACTTC. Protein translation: CPWRPGSTYEQYF. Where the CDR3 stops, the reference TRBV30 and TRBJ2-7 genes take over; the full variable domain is SQTIHQWPATLVQPVGSPLSLECTVEGTSNPNLYWYRQAAGRGLQLLFYSVGIGQISSEVPQNLSASRPQDRQFILSSKKLLLSDSGFYLCPWRPGSTYEQYFGPGTRLTVT.